This TCR beta chain emerged from a study of Graves' ophthalmopathy and Graves' hyperthyroidism. This clonotype was seen repeatedly, ten times or more. The CDR3 length is 12 residues. V was cut by 5 bases and J by 10 bases, with 9 bases left in between. Germline V gene data show CDR1 as SEHNR and CDR2 as FQNEAQ (reference sequence). As diagnostic evidence, clinical symptoms, serum thyroxine, TRAb, thyroid ultrasound and orbital computed tomography were relied upon. Amplification targeted the TCR beta CDR3 regions, with RNA transcripts as the source material. Amplification began with first-round RT-PCR using HTBI primers, then second-round multiplex PCR was performed. One entry per CDR3 protein results from TCRdb running MiXCR on the multiplex PCR reads. Of 200,000 to 250,000 distinct CDR3 sequences listed, around 45% are singletons.

The chain carries TRBV7-9 and TRBJ1-6; D is unclear. Sequencing was carried out using peripheral blood. The source is an adult man with Graves' ophthalmopathy. This CDR3 is CASSPPGSPLHF. Here the CDR3 DNA reads TGTGCCAGCAGCCCTCCAGGCTCACCCCTCCACTTT.